This TCR beta chain was profiled in a study of blood T cell repertoires in COVID-19. Study-level background: Acute and convalescent COVID-19 specimens originated in the United States, Italy and Spain. In each case, the material was cDNA or gDNA derived from T cells, B-cell-depleted T cells, or PBMCs.

This clone has more than one count but fewer than ten. In the source study's methods: Counts of nucleated cells, estimated from reference gene primer amplification, were obtained. Clones were read by immunoSEQ multiplex PCR, and TCRdb kept only the in-frame ones, dropping some. The V and J calls and clone size are taken from that table; D and trimming were inferred from the DNA. The top ten clones hold roughly 21% of a sample with fewer than 200,000 clones, roughly 87% of them seen once. The sequence was obtained from a man aged 55 to 70 with active or convalescent COVID-19. Material: peripheral blood.

DNA for the CDR3: TGTGCCAGCACTCGGGGAAACACCATATATTTT. Translating it yields CASTRGNTIYF. This chain links TRBV6-5 with TRBJ1-3; D remains ambiguous. CDR1 is MNHEY and CDR2 is SVGAGI in the germline V gene. The CDR3 covers 11 residues. Between the trimmed V and J ends, which lost 7 bases and 4 bases, there was a span of 5 bases.